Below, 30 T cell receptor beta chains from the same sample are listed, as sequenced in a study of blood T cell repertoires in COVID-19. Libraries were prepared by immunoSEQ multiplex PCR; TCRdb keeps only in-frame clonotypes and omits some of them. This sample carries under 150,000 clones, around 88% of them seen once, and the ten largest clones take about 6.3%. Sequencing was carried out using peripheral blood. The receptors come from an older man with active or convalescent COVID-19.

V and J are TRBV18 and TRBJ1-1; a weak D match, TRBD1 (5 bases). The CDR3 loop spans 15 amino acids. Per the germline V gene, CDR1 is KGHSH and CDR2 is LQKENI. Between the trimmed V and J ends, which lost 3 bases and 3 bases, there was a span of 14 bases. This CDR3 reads CASSPQRGSHTEAFF. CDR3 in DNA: TGTGCCAGCTCACCCCAACGGGGGTCTCACACTGAAGCTTTCTTT.

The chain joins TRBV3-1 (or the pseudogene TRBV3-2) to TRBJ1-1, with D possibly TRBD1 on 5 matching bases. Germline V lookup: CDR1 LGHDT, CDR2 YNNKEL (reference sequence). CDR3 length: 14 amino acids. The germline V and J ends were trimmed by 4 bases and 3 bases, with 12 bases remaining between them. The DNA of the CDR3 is TGTGCCAGCAGCCCCCTCTGGGGGGACACTGAAGCTTTCTTT. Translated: CASSPLWGDTEAFF.

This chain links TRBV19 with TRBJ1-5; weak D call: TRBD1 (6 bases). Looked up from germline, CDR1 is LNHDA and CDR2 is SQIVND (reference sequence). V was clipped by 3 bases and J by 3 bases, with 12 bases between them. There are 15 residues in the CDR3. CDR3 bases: TGTGCCAGTAGTATCGGGCAGGGGTCCAATCAGCCCCAGCATTTT. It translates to CASSIGQGSNQPQHF.

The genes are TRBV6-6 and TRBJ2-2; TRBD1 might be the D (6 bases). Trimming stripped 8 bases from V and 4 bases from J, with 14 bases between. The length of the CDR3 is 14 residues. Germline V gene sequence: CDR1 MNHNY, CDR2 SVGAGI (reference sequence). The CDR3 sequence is CASLKGVGTGELFF. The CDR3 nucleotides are TGTGCCAGCCTAAAGGGGGTCGGCACCGGGGAGCTGTTTTTT.

The CDR3 is CASSLHWGRHVQETQYF. The CDR3 coding sequence is TGTGCCAGCAGCCTTCACTGGGGCAGGCATGTTCAAGAGACCCAGTACTTC. This rearrangement joins TRBV21-1 to TRBJ2-5; the table assigns TRBD1, which was not confirmed against the DNA. TRBV21-1 is annotated as a pseudogene. The CDR3 spans 17 residues.

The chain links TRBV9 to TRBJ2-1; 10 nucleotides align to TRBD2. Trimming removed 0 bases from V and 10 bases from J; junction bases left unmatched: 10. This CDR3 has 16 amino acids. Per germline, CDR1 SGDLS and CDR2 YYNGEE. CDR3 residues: CASSVGEAGGPGEQFF. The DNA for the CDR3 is TGTGCCAGCAGCGTAGGGGAAGCGGGGGGGCCCGGAGAGCAGTTCTTC.

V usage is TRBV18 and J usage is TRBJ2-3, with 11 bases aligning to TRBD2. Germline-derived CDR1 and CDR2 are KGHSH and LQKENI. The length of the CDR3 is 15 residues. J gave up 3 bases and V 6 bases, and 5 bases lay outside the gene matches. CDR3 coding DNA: TGTGCCAGCTCCGGGACTAGCGGAAATACAGATACGCAGTATTTT. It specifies CASSGTSGNTDTQYF. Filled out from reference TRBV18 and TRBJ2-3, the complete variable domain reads NAGVMQNPRHLVRRRGQEARLRCSPMKGHSHVYWYRQLPEEGLKFMVYLQKENIIDESGMPKERFSAEFPKEGPSILRIQQVVRGDSAAYFCASSGTSGNTDTQYFGPGTRLTVL.

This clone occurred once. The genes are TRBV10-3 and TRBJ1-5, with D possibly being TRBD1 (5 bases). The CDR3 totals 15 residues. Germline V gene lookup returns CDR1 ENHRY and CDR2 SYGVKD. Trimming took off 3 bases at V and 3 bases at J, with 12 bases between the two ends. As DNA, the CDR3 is TGTGCCATCAGTGATGGGCCAGGGTCCAATCAGCCCCAGCATTTT. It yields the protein CAISDGPGSNQPQHF.

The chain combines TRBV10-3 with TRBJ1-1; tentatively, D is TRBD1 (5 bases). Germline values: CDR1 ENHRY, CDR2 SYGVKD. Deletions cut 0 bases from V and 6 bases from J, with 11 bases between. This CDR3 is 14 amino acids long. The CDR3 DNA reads TGTGCCATCAGTGAGTCTACAGGCTGGGCTGAAGCTTTCTTT. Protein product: CAISESTGWAEAFF.

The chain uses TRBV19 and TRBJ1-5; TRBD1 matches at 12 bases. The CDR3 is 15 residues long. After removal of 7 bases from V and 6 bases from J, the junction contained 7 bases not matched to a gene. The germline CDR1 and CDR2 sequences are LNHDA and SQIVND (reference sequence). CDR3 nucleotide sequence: TGTGCCAGTACTCCGCCGGGACAGGGGGCTCAGCCCCAGCATTTT. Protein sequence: CASTPPGQGAQPQHF.

For the CDR3, the DNA is TGTGCCAGCAGTTCCAACAATCAGCCCCAGCATTTT. It encodes CASSSNNQPQHF. The V and J genes are TRBV28 and TRBJ1-5; D gene unclear. Germline loops: CDR1 MDHEN, CDR2 SYDVKM. The CDR3 consists of 12 residues. The ends were cut back, 4 bases at V and 3 bases at J, with 4 bases in the middle. The full variable domain, its missing parts supplied by reference TRBV28 and TRBJ1-5, is DVKVTQSSRYLVKRTGEKVFLECVQDMDHENMFWYRQDPGLGLRLIYFSYDVKMKEKGDIPEGYSVSREKKERFSLILESASTNQTSMYLCASSSNNQPQHFGDGTRLSIL.

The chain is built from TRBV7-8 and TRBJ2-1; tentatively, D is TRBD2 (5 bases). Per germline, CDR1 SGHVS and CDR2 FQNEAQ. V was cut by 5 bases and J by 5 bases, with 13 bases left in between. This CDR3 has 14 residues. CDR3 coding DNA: TGTGCCAGCAGCCGTTACACCGGGGACAATGAGCAGTTCTTC. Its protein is CASSRYTGDNEQFF. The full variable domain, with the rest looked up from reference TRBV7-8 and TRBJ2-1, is GAGVSQSPRYKVAKRGQDVALRCDPISGHVSLFWYQQALGQGPEFLTYFQNEAQLDKSGLPSDRFFAERPEGSVSTLKIQRTQQEDSAVYLCASSRYTGDNEQFFGPGTRLTVL.

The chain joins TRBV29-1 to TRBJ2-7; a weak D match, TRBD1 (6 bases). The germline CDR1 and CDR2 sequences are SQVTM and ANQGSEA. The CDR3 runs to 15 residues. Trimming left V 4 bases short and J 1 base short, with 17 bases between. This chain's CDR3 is CSVGPRGPGSYEQYF. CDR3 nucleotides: TGCAGCGTTGGGCCCAGGGGACCCGGATCCTACGAGCAGTACTTC.

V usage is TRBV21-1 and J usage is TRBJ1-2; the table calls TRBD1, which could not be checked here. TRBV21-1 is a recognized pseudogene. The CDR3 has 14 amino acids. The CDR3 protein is CASSTGTGNNGYTF. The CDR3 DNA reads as TGTGCCAGCAGCACAGGGACAGGGAATAATGGCTACACCTTC.

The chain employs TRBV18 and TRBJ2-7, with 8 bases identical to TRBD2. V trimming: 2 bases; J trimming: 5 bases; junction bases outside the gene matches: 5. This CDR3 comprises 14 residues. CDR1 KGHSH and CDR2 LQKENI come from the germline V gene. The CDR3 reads CASSPTGGEDEQYF. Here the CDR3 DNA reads TGTGCCAGCTCACCAACGGGGGGGGAGGACGAGCAGTACTTC.

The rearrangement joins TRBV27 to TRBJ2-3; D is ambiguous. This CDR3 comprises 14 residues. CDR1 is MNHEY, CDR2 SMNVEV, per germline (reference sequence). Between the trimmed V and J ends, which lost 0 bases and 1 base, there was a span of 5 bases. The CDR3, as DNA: TGTGCCAGCAGTTTATCAGTAGGCACAGATACGCAGTATTTT. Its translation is CASSLSVGTDTQYF.

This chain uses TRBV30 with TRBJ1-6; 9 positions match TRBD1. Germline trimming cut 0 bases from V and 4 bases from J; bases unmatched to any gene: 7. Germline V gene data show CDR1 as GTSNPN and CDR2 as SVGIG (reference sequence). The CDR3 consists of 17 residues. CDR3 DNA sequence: TGTGCCTGGAGTGTACTAGAAGGGACAGGGTATAATTCACCCCTCCACTTT. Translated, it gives CAWSVLEGTGYNSPLHF.

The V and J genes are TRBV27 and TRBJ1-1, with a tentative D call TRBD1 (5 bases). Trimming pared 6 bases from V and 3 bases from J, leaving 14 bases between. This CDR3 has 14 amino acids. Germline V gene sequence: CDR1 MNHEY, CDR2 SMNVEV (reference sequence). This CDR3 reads CASSHNRRDTEAFF. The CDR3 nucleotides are TGTGCCAGCAGCCATAACAGGAGGGACACTGAAGCTTTCTTT.

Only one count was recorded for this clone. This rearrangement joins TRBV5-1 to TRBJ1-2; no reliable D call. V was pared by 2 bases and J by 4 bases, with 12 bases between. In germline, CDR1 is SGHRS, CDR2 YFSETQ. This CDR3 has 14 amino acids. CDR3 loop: CASSFGDSSYGYTF. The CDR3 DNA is TGCGCCAGCAGCTTCGGTGATTCTAGCTATGGCTACACCTTC.

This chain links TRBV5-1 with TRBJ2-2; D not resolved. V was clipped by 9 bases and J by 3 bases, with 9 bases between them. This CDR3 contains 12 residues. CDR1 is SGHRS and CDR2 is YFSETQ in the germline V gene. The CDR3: CATRHDTGELFF. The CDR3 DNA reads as TGCGCCACCAGACATGACACCGGGGAGCTGTTTTTT.

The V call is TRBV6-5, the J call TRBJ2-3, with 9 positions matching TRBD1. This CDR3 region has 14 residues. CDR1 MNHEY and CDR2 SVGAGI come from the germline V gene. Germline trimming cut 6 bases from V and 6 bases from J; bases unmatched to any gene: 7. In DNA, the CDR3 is TGTGCCAGCAGCCGGACAGGGGATATTGATACGCAGTATTTT. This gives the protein CASSRTGDIDTQYF.

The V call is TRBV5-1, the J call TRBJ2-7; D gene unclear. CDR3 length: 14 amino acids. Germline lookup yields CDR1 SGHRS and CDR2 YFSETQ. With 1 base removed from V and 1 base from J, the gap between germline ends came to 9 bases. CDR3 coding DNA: TGCGCCAGCAGCTTGACAGTCCCGTCCTACGAGCAGTACTTC. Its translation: CASSLTVPSYEQYF.

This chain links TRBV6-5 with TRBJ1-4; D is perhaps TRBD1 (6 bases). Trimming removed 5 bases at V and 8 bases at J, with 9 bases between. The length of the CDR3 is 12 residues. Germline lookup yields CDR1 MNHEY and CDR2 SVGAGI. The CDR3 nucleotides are TGTGCCAGCAGTCAGACAGGAGAAAAACTGTTTTTT. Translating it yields CASSQTGEKLFF.

CDR3 nucleotide sequence: TGTGCCATCAGTGAGGCGTCAGGGCAGAAGATCTACGAGCAGTACTTC. Encoded protein: CAISEASGQKIYEQYF. This chain uses TRBV10-3 with TRBJ2-7, with TRBD1 as a possible D gene (5 bases). This CDR3 region has 16 residues. Germline CDR1 is ENHRY and CDR2 is SYGVKD. V lost 2 bases to trimming and J lost 3 bases, with 17 bases between them.

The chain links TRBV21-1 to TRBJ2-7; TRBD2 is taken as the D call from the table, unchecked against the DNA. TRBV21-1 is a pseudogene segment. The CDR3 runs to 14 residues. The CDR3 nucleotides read TGTGCCAGCAGACCGACTAGTTTGCCCTACGAGCAGTACTTC. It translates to CASRPTSLPYEQYF.

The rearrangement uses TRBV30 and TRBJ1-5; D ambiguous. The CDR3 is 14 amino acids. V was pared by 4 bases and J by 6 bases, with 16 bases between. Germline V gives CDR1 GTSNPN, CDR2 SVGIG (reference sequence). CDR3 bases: TGTGCCTGGACCCCCCAGACCGGCGGTCAGCCCCAGCATTTT. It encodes CAWTPQTGGQPQHF.

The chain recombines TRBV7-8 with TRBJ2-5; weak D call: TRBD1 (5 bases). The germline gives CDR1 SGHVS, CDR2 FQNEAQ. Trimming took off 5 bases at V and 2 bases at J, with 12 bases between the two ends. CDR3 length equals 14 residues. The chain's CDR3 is CASSPVGRQETQYF. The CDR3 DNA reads TGTGCCAGCAGCCCCGTGGGGCGTCAAGAGACCCAGTACTTC.

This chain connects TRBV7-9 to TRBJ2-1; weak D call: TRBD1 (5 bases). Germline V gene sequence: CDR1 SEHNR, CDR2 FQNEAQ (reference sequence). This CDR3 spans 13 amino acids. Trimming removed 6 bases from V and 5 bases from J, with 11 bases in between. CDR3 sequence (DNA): TGTGCCAGCAGTTTGACAGTAAACAATGAGCAGTTCTTC. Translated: CASSLTVNNEQFF.

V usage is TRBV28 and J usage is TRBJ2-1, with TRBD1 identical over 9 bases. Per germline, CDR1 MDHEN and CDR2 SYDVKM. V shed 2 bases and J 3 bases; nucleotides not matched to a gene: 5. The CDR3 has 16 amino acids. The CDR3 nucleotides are TGTGCCAGCAGTTTACGCGGGACAGGGTTCTACAATGAGCAGTTCTTC. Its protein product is CASSLRGTGFYNEQFF.

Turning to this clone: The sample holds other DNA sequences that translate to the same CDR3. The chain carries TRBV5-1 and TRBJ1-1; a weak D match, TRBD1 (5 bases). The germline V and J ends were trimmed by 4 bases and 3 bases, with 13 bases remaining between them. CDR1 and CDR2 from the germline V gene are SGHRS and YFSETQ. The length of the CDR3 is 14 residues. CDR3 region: CASSLVPGDTEAFF. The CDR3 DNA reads TGCGCCAGCAGCCTGGTCCCGGGGGACACTGAAGCTTTCTTT.